A selection of T cell receptor beta chains follows, all from one sample in a study of identical twins. TCRdb passed the 5' RACE reads through MiXCR, listing each CDR3 protein once. The sample holds approximately 600,000 distinct CDR3 sequences, just under 10% seen once. This sample was also put to use in a study of yellow fever vaccine responses in identical twins.

The sequenced sample was PBMCs. Source of these receptors: a woman aged 18 to 35 in good health. CDR3s include the opening cysteine and the closing phenylalanine or tryptophan. A D gene is named only where the DNA matches it firmly. Expanded clones get a size class; other rows say once, few or many, or leave the size out.

CDR3	DNA	length	D	V	J	size
CASSSTDRVYGYTF	TGTGCCAGCAGCTCCACGGACAGGGTCTATGGCTACACCTTC	14	TRBD1	TRBV5-6	TRBJ1-2	few
CAARPTGDYEQYF	TGCGCCGCGCGCCCCACGGGAGACTACGAGCAGTACTTC	13	-	TRBV5-1	TRBJ2-7	-
CASSARDLPYEQYF	TGTGCCAGCAGTGCCCGGGACCTCCCGTACGAGCAGTACTTC	14	-	TRBV12-3/TRBV12-4	TRBJ2-7	-
CASIRGGANVLTF	TGTGCCAGCATCCGCGGGGGGGCCAACGTCCTGACTTTC	13	-	TRBV12-3/TRBV12-4	TRBJ2-6	-
CASSMGLRGETQYF	TGTGCCAGCAGCATGGGACTTAGGGGGGAGACCCAGTACTTC	14	-	TRBV7-2	TRBJ2-5	few
CASSQGRNTEAFF	TGTGCCAGCAGCCAAGGACGGAACACTGAAGCTTTCTTT	13	-	TRBV9	TRBJ1-1	many
CASSLRTPNTGELFF	TGTGCCAGCAGCCTCAGGACACCGAACACCGGGGAGCTGTTTTTT	15	-	TRBV6-1	TRBJ2-2	many
CSARDEDRHSYEQYF	TGCAGTGCTAGAGATGAGGACAGGCACTCCTACGAGCAGTACTTC	15	TRBD1	TRBV20-1	TRBJ2-7	many
CASSPRDTNYEQYF	TGTGCCAGCAGTCCCCGAGACACCAACTACGAGCAGTACTTC	14	-	TRBV6-9	TRBJ2-7	-
CASSLGPRAAFF	TGTGCCAGCAGTTTGGGGCCCCGCGCAGCTTTCTTT	12	-	TRBV12-3/TRBV12-4	TRBJ1-1	many
CASSPSGLAGDEQYF	TGTGCCAGCAGCCCCTCCGGACTAGCGGGGGACGAGCAGTACTTC	15	TRBD2	TRBV7-9	TRBJ2-7	-
CSAVSGSYEQYF	TGCAGCGCCGTTAGCGGCTCCTACGAGCAGTACTTC	12	-	TRBV29-1	TRBJ2-7	-
CASSLSGDAEAFF	TGTGCCAGCAGTTTGTCAGGGGACGCTGAAGCTTTCTTT	13	-	TRBV28	TRBJ1-1	-
CASSYRDTHNEQFF	TGTGCCAGCAGTTACCGTGACACGCACAATGAGCAGTTCTTC	14	-	TRBV6-5	TRBJ2-1	-
CSAPPGDYEQYF	TGCAGTGCTCCCCCCGGGGACTACGAGCAGTACTTC	12	-	TRBV20-1	TRBJ2-7	-
CASSQEKGTGNEKLFF	TGCGCCAGCAGCCAAGAGAAAGGGACAGGGAATGAAAAACTGTTTTTT	16	TRBD1	TRBV4-3	TRBJ1-4	few
CASSLWGMGNQPQHF	TGTGCCAGCAGTTTGTGGGGGATGGGCAATCAGCCCCAGCATTTT	15	-	TRBV12-3/TRBV12-4	TRBJ1-5	-
CASSYTGNEQFF	TGTGCCAGCAGTTACACCGGCAATGAGCAGTTCTTC	12	-	TRBV6-5	TRBJ2-1	many
CSAQDGGDEQFF	TGCAGTGCTCAAGACGGGGGCGATGAGCAGTTCTTC	12	-	TRBV20-1	TRBJ2-1	many
CASKTYRGSYNEQFF	TGTGCCAGCAAAACCTACAGGGGATCCTACAATGAGCAGTTCTTC	15	TRBD1	TRBV6-1	TRBJ2-1	few
CASKTGSNEQFF	TGTGCCAGCAAGACTGGGAGTAATGAGCAGTTCTTC	12	-	TRBV6-2/TRBV6-3	TRBJ2-1	many
CASSQDFYRVYDEQYF	TGCGCCAGCAGCCAAGATTTTTACAGGGTCTATGACGAGCAGTACTTC	16	-	TRBV4-1	TRBJ2-7	-
CASSFGLAGISTDTQYF	TGCGCCAGCAGCTTCGGACTAGCGGGTATTAGCACAGATACGCAGTATTTT	17	TRBD2	TRBV5-1	TRBJ2-3	few
CASRQSGTEVRYEQYF	TGTGCCAGCAGGCAATCCGGGACGGAGGTTAGGTACGAGCAGTACTTC	16	-	TRBV6-1	TRBJ2-7	few
CSVEGEEDNEQFF	TGCAGCGTTGAGGGGGAAGAGGACAATGAGCAGTTCTTC	13	-	TRBV29-1	TRBJ2-1	few
CSVEAWGEQYF	TGCAGCGTTGAGGCCTGGGGCGAGCAGTACTTC	11	-	TRBV29-1	TRBJ2-7	-
CASSHRVADTQYF	TGTGCCAGCAGTCACAGGGTTGCAGATACGCAGTATTTT	13	-	TRBV6-4	TRBJ2-3	many
CATSRPAGGPNEQFF	TGTGCCACCTCACGTCCAGCGGGAGGGCCCAATGAGCAGTTCTTC	15	TRBD2	TRBV18	TRBJ2-1	-
CASSIYRGRGTEAFF	TGTGCCAGCAGCATTTACAGGGGGCGCGGGACTGAAGCTTTCTTT	15	-	TRBV21-1	TRBJ1-1	-
CASSQRQGLETQYF	TGCGCCAGCAGCCAACGACAGGGCTTGGAGACCCAGTACTTC	14	TRBD1	TRBV4-3	TRBJ2-5	few
CASSWDSATYGYTF	TGTGCCAGCAGCTGGGACAGCGCGACGTATGGCTACACCTTC	14	TRBD1	TRBV7-9	TRBJ1-2	few
CASSQVAAQINEKLFF	TGTGCCAGCAGCCAAGTAGCAGCACAGATTAATGAAAAACTGTTTTTT	16	-	TRBV14	TRBJ1-4	many
CASRRDLNNEQFF	TGTGCCAGCAGAAGGGACCTAAACAATGAGCAGTTCTTC	13	-	TRBV5-6	TRBJ2-1	-
CASSLGASVRNNEQFF	TGTGCCAGCAGCTTAGGGGCTAGCGTGAGGAACAATGAGCAGTTCTTC	16	-	TRBV7-6	TRBJ2-1	once
CASSKLDSGYTDTQYF	TGTGCCAGCAGCAAATTGGATAGCGGCTACACAGATACGCAGTATTTT	16	-	TRBV12-3/TRBV12-4	TRBJ2-3	-
CATSRDRERTYEQYF	TGTGCCACCAGCAGAGACAGGGAAAGGACCTACGAGCAGTACTTC	15	-	TRBV15	TRBJ2-7	few
CATSRDRSNQPQHF	TGTGCCACCAGCAGAGATAGGAGCAATCAGCCCCAGCATTTT	14	-	TRBV15	TRBJ1-5	-
CSARDSSGRRGNEQFF	TGCAGTGCTAGAGATAGTAGCGGGAGAAGAGGAAATGAGCAGTTCTTC	16	TRBD2	TRBV20-1	TRBJ2-1	few
CASSSRDRDSYNEQFF	TGCGCCAGCAGCTCAAGGGACAGGGACTCCTACAATGAGCAGTTCTTC	16	TRBD1	TRBV5-1	TRBJ2-1	few
CSARDPRGPDTQYF	TGCAGTGCTAGAGATCCCAGGGGCCCAGATACGCAGTATTTT	14	-	TRBV20-1	TRBJ2-3	-
CASSSPGQGPYEQYF	TGTGCCAGCAGCTCTCCGGGACAGGGACCCTACGAGCAGTACTTC	15	TRBD1	TRBV7-9	TRBJ2-7	many
CASSLGSGGRATDTQYF	TGTGCCAGCAGCTTAGGTTCAGGGGGGAGAGCCACAGATACGCAGTATTTT	17	-	TRBV7-8	TRBJ2-3	many
CASSYQWLADEQFF	TGTGCCAGCAGTTATCAGTGGCTAGCCGATGAGCAGTTCTTC	14	-	TRBV6-2/TRBV6-3	TRBJ2-1	-
CASSFRQGVTDTQYF	TGTGCCAGCTCGTTTAGACAGGGGGTAACAGATACGCAGTATTTT	15	TRBD1	TRBV27	TRBJ2-3	few
CASSQFVTSGYTDTQYF	TGCGCCAGCAGCCAATTCGTGACTAGCGGGTATACAGATACGCAGTATTTT	17	TRBD2	TRBV4-3	TRBJ2-3	many
CASSESVRYSTDTQYF	TGCGCCAGCAGTGAGAGTGTTAGGTATAGCACAGATACGCAGTATTTT	16	-	TRBV10-2	TRBJ2-3	-
CAISGQERGYSEQYF	TGTGCCATCAGTGGACAGGAGAGGGGTTATAGCGAGCAGTACTTC	15	-	TRBV10-3	TRBJ2-7	-
CASSHPPGLAIRETQYF	TGTGCCAGCAGCCATCCTCCGGGACTAGCTATACGAGAGACCCAGTACTTC	17	TRBD2	TRBV7-6	TRBJ2-5	many
CASTIGTGGIQYF	TGTGCCAGCACCATAGGGACAGGGGGAATCCAGTACTTC	13	TRBD1	TRBV2	TRBJ2-5	-
CANQEGLAGGEQFF	TGTGCCAACCAGGAGGGACTAGCGGGAGGTGAGCAGTTCTTC	14	TRBD2	TRBV10-3	TRBJ2-1	few